The table lists the clone carrying this T cell receptor beta chain with many counts. Its specificity is not known. This record belongs to a study of CD8+CD57+ T cells in acquired aplastic anemia. Study-wide background: Mean DNA quantity obtained from sorted CD4+ and CD8+ cells was about 3 ug. General observations from the study: Patients and controls had CD8+ Simpson's diversity values that were not significantly distinct.

Genomic DNA served as template for TCR beta VDJ and CDR3 profiling. TCRdb processed the reads anew with MiXCR; each CDR3 protein has one entry. This sample yields 250,000 to 350,000 distinct CDR3 sequences, of which around 60% are seen a single time; roughly 8% belongs to the top ten. V was clipped by 11 bases and J by 0 bases, with 13 bases between them. The germline CDR1 and CDR2 sequences are MNHNS and SASEGT. This CDR3 is 13 amino acids long. The sequence was obtained from a human donor with severe aplastic anemia or a healthy control (not recorded which). This rearrangement joins TRBV6-1 to TRBJ1-1, with unresolved D. Material for sequencing was sorted CD4+, CD8+, or CD8+CD57+ T cells (not recorded which) from PBMCs. The CDR3 sequence is CAGAEAMNTEAFF. DNA of the CDR3: TGTGCCGGAGCCGAAGCCATGAACACTGAAGCTTTCTTT.